This T cell receptor beta chain was captured in a study of T cell repertoires in cytomegalovirus infection. On the study more broadly: Recently identified HLA-C-restricted CMV epitopes were among the peptides used. It was the public TCR beta signatures that indicated both CMV infection and matching HLA type.

Study-level results: Cumulated frequencies of public TCR beta families served to identify carriers of CMV plus the relevant HLA. The study found HLA-C-restricted CMV-specific TCR beta clonotypes dominating the ex vivo response.

There are a few counts of this clonotype. Its specificity is not known. TCRdb reanalysed the reads using MiXCR and keeps one entry per CDR3 protein. Of 300,000 to 400,000 distinct CDR3 sequences detected, just under 25% appear once; the ten largest clones hold about an eighth. The sequence came from a human donor in good health (CMV status not recorded). Some clones in this sample may be carry-over from other donors' samples. The sample here was cultured PBMCs, taken from culture after CMV antigen stimulation.

CDR3 DNA: TGTGCCAGCAGCCGGACTAGCGGGGACTACAATGAGCAGTTCTTC. Translation gives CASSRTSGDYNEQFF. The rearrangement links TRBV7-2 to TRBJ2-1; 12 bases align to TRBD2. V shed 5 bases, J shed 3 bases, and the junction held 2 bases outside the gene matches. Germline V gene data show CDR1 as SGHTA and CDR2 as FQGNSA. The CDR3 covers 15 residues. Together with reference TRBV7-2 and TRBJ2-1, the CDR3 gives the full variable domain: GAGVSQSPSNKVTEKGKDVELRCDPISGHTALYWYRQSLGQGLEFLIYFQGNSAPDKSGLPSDRFSAERTGGSVSTLTIQRTQQEDSAVYLCASSRTSGDYNEQFFGPGTRLTVL.